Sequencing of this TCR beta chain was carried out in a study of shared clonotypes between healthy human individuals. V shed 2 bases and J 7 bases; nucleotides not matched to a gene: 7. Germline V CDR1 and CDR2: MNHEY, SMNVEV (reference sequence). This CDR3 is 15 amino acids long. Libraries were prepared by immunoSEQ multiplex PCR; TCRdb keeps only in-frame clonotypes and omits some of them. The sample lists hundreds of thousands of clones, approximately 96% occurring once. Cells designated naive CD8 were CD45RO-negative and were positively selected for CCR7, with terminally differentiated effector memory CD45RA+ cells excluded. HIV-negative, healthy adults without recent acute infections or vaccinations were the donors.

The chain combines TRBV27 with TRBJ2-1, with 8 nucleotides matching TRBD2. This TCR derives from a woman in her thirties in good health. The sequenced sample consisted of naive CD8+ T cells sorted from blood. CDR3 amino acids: CASSLLAGGGNEQFF. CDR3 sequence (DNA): TGTGCCAGCAGTTTACTCGCGGGAGGCGGTAATGAGCAGTTCTTC.